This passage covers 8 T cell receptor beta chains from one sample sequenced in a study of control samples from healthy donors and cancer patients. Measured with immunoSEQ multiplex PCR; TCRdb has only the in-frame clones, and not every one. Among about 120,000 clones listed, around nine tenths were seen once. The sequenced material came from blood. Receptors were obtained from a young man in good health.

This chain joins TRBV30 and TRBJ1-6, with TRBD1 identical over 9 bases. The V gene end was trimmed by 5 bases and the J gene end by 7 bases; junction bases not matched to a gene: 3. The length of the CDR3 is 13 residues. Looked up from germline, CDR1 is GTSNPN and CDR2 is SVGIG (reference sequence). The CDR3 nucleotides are TGTGCCTGGGAGGGGACAGGGAATTCACCCCTCCACTTT. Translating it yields CAWEGTGNSPLHF. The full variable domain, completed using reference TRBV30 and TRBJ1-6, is SQTIHQWPATLVQPVGSPLSLECTVEGTSNPNLYWYRQAAGRGLQLLFYSVGIGQISSEVPQNLSASRPQDRQFILSSKKLLLSDSGFYLCAWEGTGNSPLHFGNGTRLTVT.

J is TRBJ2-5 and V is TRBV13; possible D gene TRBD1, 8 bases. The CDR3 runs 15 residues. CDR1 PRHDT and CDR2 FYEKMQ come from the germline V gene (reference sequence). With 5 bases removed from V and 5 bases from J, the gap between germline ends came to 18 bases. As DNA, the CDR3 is TGTGCCAGCAGCCCCCGGACAGGGAGGGGGGAGACCCAGTACTTC. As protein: CASSPRTGRGETQYF.

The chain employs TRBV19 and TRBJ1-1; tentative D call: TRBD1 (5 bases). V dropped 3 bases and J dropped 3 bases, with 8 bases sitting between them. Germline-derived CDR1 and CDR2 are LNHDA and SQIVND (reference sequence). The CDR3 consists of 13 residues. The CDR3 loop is CASSISRDTEAFF. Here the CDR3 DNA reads TGTGCCAGTAGTATTAGCAGGGACACTGAAGCTTTCTTT.

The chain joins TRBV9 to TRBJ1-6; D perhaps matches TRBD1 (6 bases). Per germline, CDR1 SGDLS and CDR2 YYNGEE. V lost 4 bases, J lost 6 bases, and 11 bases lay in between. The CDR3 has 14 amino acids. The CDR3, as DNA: TGTGCCAGCAGCTCCGGACAGCCTAATTCACCCCTCCACTTT. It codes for CASSSGQPNSPLHF.

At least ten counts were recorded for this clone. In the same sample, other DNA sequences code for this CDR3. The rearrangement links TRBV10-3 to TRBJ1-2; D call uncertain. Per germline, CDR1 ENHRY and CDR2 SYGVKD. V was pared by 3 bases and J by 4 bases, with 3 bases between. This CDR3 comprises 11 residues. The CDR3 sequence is CAISESYGYTF. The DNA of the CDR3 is TGTGCCATCAGTGAAAGCTATGGCTACACCTTC.

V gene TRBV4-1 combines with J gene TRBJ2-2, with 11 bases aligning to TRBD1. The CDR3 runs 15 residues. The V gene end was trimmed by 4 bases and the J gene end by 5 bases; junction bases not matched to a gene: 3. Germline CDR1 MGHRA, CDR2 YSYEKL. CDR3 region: CASSRGQGATGELFF. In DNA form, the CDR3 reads TGCGCCAGCAGCCGCGGACAGGGGGCAACCGGGGAGCTGTTTTTT.

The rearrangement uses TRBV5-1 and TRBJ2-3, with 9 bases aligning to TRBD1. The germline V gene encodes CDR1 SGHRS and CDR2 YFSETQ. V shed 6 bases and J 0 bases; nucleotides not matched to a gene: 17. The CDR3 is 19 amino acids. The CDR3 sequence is CASTPQVRTGGDSTDTQYF. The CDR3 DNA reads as TGCGCCAGCACGCCGCAAGTTAGAACAGGGGGCGATAGCACAGATACGCAGTATTTT.

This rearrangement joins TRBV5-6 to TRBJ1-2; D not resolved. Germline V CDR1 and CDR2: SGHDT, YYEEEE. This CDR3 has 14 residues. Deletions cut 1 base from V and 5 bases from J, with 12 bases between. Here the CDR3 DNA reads TGTGCCAGCAGCTTGTCGGGGTTTGAGTATGGCTACACCTTC. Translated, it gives CASSLSGFEYGYTF. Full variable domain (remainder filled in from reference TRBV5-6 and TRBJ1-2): DAGVTQSPTHLIKTRGQQVTLRCSPKSGHDTVSWYQQALGQGPQFIFQYYEEEERQRGNFPDRFSGHQFPNYSSELNVNALLLGDSALYLCASSLSGFEYGYTFGSGTRLTVV.